The sequence of this T cell receptor (beta chain) was determined in a study of graft-versus-host responses after intestinal transplantation. Background on the study: Transplants were multivisceral, liver-intestinal, or isolated intestinal. Study observations and caveats: With peak circulating GvH clone levels came an association with early post-transplant HvG declines.

Concerning this clone: Its matching antigen is unknown.

The table came from immunoSEQ multiplex PCR; TCRdb's copy has only in-frame clones and leaves some out. The sample lists approximately 90,000 clones, around 93% seen once, with 7.6% in the top ten. Germline V lookup: CDR1 SNHLY, CDR2 FYNNEI. This CDR3 comprises 16 residues. Deletions cut 6 bases from V and 3 bases from J, with 17 bases between. This TCR was sampled from a human donor who was the organ donor for an intestinal transplant. The gene calls are TRBV2 and TRBJ1-4; tentative D call: TRBD1 (6 bases). Here the sequenced sample was unstimulated CD8+ T cells sorted from spleen or lymph node cells, taken before transplant. As DNA, the CDR3 is TGTGCCAGCAGGGCGCGAAGGACAGACTCTAATGAAAAACTGTTTTTT. Translation gives CASRARRTDSNEKLFF. Using reference TRBV2 and TRBJ1-4 for the parts outside the CDR3, the full variable domain is EPEVTQTPSHQVTQMGQEVILRCVPISNHLYFYWYRQILGQKVEFLVSFYNNEISEKSEIFDDQFSVERPDGSNFTLKIRSTKLEDSAMYFCASRARRTDSNEKLFFGSGTQLSVL.